These T cell receptor beta chains were read from a single sample in a study of blood T cell repertoires in COVID-19. The data were produced by immunoSEQ multiplex PCR, yet TCRdb's version contains in-frame clones alone and is incomplete. The data hold some 80,000 clones, with roughly 82% observed a single time. Source material: peripheral blood. All receptors derive from a man older than 75 with acute or convalescent COVID-19. Each CDR3 is given with its conserved first and last residue. Each record gives: clone size, J gene, D gene, V gene, CDR3 DNA, CDR3 protein. D genes are given only for firm matches. Clone size is not always given. Where it is, it says once, few, many or a class for expanded clones.

clone size: -; J gene: TRBJ1-4; D gene: TRBD1; V gene: TRBV5-4; CDR3 DNA: TGTGCCAGCAGTACAGGGGGTATCGATGAAAAACTGTTTTTT; CDR3 protein: CASSTGGIDEKLFF
clone size: -; J gene: TRBJ1-5; D gene: -; V gene: TRBV6-4; CDR3 DNA: TGTGCCAGCAGTCCAGATAGCAATCAGCCCCAGCATTTT; CDR3 protein: CASSPDSNQPQHF
clone size: -; J gene: TRBJ1-4; D gene: -; V gene: TRBV7-9; CDR3 DNA: TGTGCCAGCAGCTACCAGGGGACGTACGAAAAACTGTTTTTT; CDR3 protein: CASSYQGTYEKLFF
clone size: -; J gene: TRBJ2-1; D gene: -; V gene: TRBV7-9; CDR3 DNA: TGTGCCAGCAGCTTTACTGGGGCAGAATACAATGAGCAGTTCTTC; CDR3 protein: CASSFTGAEYNEQFF
clone size: -; J gene: TRBJ2-7; D gene: TRBD1; V gene: TRBV27; CDR3 DNA: TGTGCCAGCAAGAGAACAGGGGCCTACGAGCAGTACTTC; CDR3 protein: CASKRTGAYEQYF
clone size: -; J gene: TRBJ2-7; D gene: TRBD1; V gene: TRBV4-1; CDR3 DNA: TGCGCCAGCAGCCAAACTAACAGGGGTTACGAGCAGTACTTC; CDR3 protein: CASSQTNRGYEQYF
clone size: -; J gene: TRBJ1-1; D gene: -; V gene: TRBV5-1; CDR3 DNA: TGCGCCAGCAGCTTGGAGCAGGGCCCAGCTTTCTTT; CDR3 protein: CASSLEQGPAFF
clone size: -; J gene: TRBJ1-4; D gene: -; V gene: TRBV2; CDR3 DNA: TGTGCCAGCAGTGAAGCGAGCAGGTTAGAAGAAAAACTGTTTTTT; CDR3 protein: CASSEASRLEEKLFF
clone size: -; J gene: TRBJ1-4; D gene: TRBD1; V gene: TRBV19; CDR3 DNA: TGTGCCAGTAGCCGGACAGGTACGGTCGAAAAACTGTTTTTT; CDR3 protein: CASSRTGTVEKLFF
clone size: few; J gene: TRBJ2-2; D gene: TRBD1; V gene: TRBV4-1; CDR3 DNA: TGCGCCAGCAGCCAAGATGGCGGGACAGGGAACACCGGGGAGCTGTTTTTT; CDR3 protein: CASSQDGGTGNTGELFF
clone size: once; J gene: TRBJ2-5; D gene: -; V gene: TRBV18; CDR3 DNA: TGTGCCAGCTCACGTGGCAGGGCACTTGGAGAGACCCAGTACTTC; CDR3 protein: CASSRGRALGETQYF
clone size: once; J gene: TRBJ2-3; D gene: TRBD1; V gene: TRBV7-3; CDR3 DNA: TGTGCCAGCAGCTTAACCCCGGACAGGCCCGGTATCACAGATACGCAGTATTTT; CDR3 protein: CASSLTPDRPGITDTQYF
clone size: -; J gene: TRBJ2-3; D gene: TRBD2; V gene: TRBV2; CDR3 DNA: TGTGCCAGCAGTGGGGAGGGACCCGCGACAGATACGCAGTATTTT; CDR3 protein: CASSGEGPATDTQYF
clone size: once; J gene: TRBJ1-1; D gene: TRBD1; V gene: TRBV5-1; CDR3 DNA: TGCGCCAGCAGCTTAGACAGGGGTGAAGCTTTCTTT; CDR3 protein: CASSLDRGEAFF
clone size: once; J gene: TRBJ1-1; D gene: -; V gene: TRBV19; CDR3 DNA: TGTGCCTCCCGAGGGGGGGTAGGGCCCGGCTCGAACACTGAAGCTTTCTTT; CDR3 protein: CASRGGVGPGSNTEAFF
clone size: once; J gene: TRBJ2-2; D gene: -; V gene: TRBV5-5; CDR3 DNA: TGTGCCAGCAGCTTGGCCACGGGACAATTCACCGGGGAGCTGTTTTTT; CDR3 protein: CASSLATGQFTGELFF
clone size: -; J gene: TRBJ2-2; D gene: -; V gene: TRBV27; CDR3 DNA: TGTGCCAGCAGTTTAGTACAGTCCAACACCGGGGAGCTGTTTTTT; CDR3 protein: CASSLVQSNTGELFF
clone size: once; J gene: TRBJ1-1; D gene: TRBD1; V gene: TRBV29-1; CDR3 DNA: TGCAGCGCCTCGAGGGGGACAGGGGGCACTGAAGCTTTCTTT; CDR3 protein: CSASRGTGGTEAFF
clone size: -; J gene: TRBJ2-3; D gene: TRBD2; V gene: TRBV7-2; CDR3 DNA: TGTGCCAGCAGCTTTTTAGCGGGGGGAGGCACAGATACGCAGTATTTT; CDR3 protein: CASSFLAGGGTDTQYF
clone size: -; J gene: TRBJ2-7; D gene: -; V gene: TRBV3-1/TRBV3-2; CDR3 DNA: TGTGCCAGCCGCCAAAATAGCTACGAGCAGTACTTC; CDR3 protein: CASRQNSYEQYF
clone size: -; J gene: TRBJ1-3; D gene: TRBD1; V gene: TRBV12-5; CDR3 DNA: TGTGCTAGTGGTTTGGTGACAGGGGGTTTGGTCTTTGGAAACACCATATATTTT; CDR3 protein: CASGLVTGGLVFGNTIYF
clone size: -; J gene: TRBJ2-5; D gene: TRBD2; V gene: TRBV3-1/TRBV3-2; CDR3 DNA: TGTGCCAGCAGCCCCGGACTAGCGGGGGGGCCTCGGCAAGAGACCCAGTACTTC; CDR3 protein: CASSPGLAGGPRQETQYF
clone size: -; J gene: TRBJ1-5; D gene: TRBD1; V gene: TRBV11-2; CDR3 DNA: TGTGCCAGCAGCTCTGGGACAGTTGGGGGTCAGCCCCAGCATTTT; CDR3 protein: CASSSGTVGGQPQHF